This T cell receptor (beta chain) was captured by sequencing in a study of cytomegalovirus exposure and HLA in healthy donors. PCR primers comprised 60 Vbeta and 13 Jbeta primers. Generated by immunoSEQ multiplex PCR, the TCRdb table keeps only in-frame clones and is missing some. The table has 65,000 to 75,000 clones, around 74% seen once. Germline V gives CDR1 MNHEY, CDR2 SVGAGI. The CDR3 extends over 14 amino acids. V shed 2 bases and J shed 4 bases, with 12 bases lying between them. The source material was PBMCs. The gene calls are TRBV6-5 and TRBJ2-7; D is perhaps TRBD1 (5 bases). The TCR originated in a woman aged 55-75 years in good health and CMV-seropositive. CDR3 loop: CASSYTGRAYEQYF. As DNA, the CDR3 is TGTGCCAGCAGTTACACAGGACGAGCATACGAGCAGTACTTC.